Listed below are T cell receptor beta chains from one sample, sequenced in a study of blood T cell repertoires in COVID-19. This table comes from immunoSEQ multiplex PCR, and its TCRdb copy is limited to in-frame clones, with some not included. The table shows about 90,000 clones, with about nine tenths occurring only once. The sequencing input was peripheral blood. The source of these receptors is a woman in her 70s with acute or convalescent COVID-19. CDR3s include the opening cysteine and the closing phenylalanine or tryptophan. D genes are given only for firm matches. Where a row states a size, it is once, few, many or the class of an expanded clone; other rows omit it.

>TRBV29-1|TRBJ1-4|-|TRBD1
TGCAGCGTTGTCGCGCAGGGATCAGGGGGAAAACTGTTTTTT
CSVVAQGSGGKLFF
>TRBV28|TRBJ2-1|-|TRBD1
TGTGCCAGCAGAAAAGGGGGCGATGAGCAGTTCTTC
CASRKGGDEQFF
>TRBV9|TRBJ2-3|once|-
TGTGCCAGCAGCGCGCGTACGAATCCTCAGGGTGGAGATACGCAGTATTTT
CASSARTNPQGGDTQYF
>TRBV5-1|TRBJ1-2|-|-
TGCGCCAGCAGCTTGGAACAGGGAAGGCACTATGGCTACACCTTC
CASSLEQGRHYGYTF
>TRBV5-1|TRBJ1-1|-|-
TGCGCCAGCAGCCCGCTGACAGCGACTCTGAACACTGAAGCTTTCTTT
CASSPLTATLNTEAFF
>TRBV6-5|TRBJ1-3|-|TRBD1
TGTGCCAGCAGCATTTCGGACAGGGGGAACACCATATATTTT
CASSISDRGNTIYF
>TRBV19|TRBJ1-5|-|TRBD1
TGTGCCAGTAGCGCCACGACAGGGGGTGGGCCAGGGGGCAATCAGCCCCAGCATTTT
CASSATTGGGPGGNQPQHF
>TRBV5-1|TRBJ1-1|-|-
TGCGCCAGCAGCTTTTCCTCGAACACTGAAGCTTTCTTT
CASSFSSNTEAFF
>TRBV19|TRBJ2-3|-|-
TGTGCCAGTAGTATAGACAGGGCCCGCACAGATACGCAGTATTTT
CASSIDRARTDTQYF
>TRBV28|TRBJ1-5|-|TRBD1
TGTGCCATTGGGACAGGGGGCGCGGGACAGCCCCAGCATTTT
CAIGTGGAGQPQHF
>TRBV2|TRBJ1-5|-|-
TGTGCCAGCAGTCTCACACAGGGAAGCAATCAGCCCCAGCATTTT
CASSLTQGSNQPQHF
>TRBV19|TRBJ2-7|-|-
TGTGCCAGTAGGTACCGGGACATAGGCTACGAGCAGTACTTC
CASRYRDIGYEQYF
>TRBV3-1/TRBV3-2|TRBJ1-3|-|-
TGTGCCAGCAGCCCTCCTGGACTGAACACCATATATTTT
CASSPPGLNTIYF
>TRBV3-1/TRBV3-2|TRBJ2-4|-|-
TGTGCCAGCAGCCAAAGGGGCCCCTCACCAAACATTCAGTACTTC
CASSQRGPSPNIQYF
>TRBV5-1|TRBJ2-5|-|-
TGCGCCAGCAGCTTTCCTGTCTTGGGGAGTACGGAGACCCAGTACTTC
CASSFPVLGSTETQYF
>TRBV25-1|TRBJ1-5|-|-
TGTGCCAGCAGAGGTGGCGTCCAGGCGCCCCAGCATTTT
CASRGGVQAPQHF
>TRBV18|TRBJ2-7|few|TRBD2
TGTGCCAGCTCAACCGGGGGGGACATTTCTTACGAGCAGTACTTC
CASSTGGDISYEQYF